This entry lists 20 T cell receptor beta chains sequenced from one sample in a study of T-cell reconstitution after alpha-beta-depleted transplantation in children (dated by TCRdb to the mid-2010s). The library came from PCR. TCRdb lists the instrument as Illumina HiSeq 2500. To normalize quantification of the TCRbeta repertoire, the TCR libraries were built with molecular barcoding that relied on unique molecular identifiers. The public reads were reanalyzed by TCRdb: fastp trimming at Q25, MiXCR alignment, in-frame beta chains only. Each CDR3 protein gets just one entry, which takes the most common genes and DNA from the rows behind it. For this sample there are about 540,000 distinct CDR3 sequences; roughly 18% appear just once. 2.5% to 4% of the sample lies in the top ten. Sequences were derived from PBMCs from the stem cell graft donor, sampled from the stem cell graft. These receptors all come from a human donor who donated a stem cell graft to a child with acute lymphoblastic leukemia.

This clonotype appeared a few times. V gene TRBV11-1 combines with J gene TRBJ1-3; TRBD1 matches at 10 bases. The CDR3 is made up of 18 amino acids. Germline V gene data show CDR1 as SGHAT and CDR2 as FQDESV (reference sequence). V shed 2 bases, J shed 0 bases, and the junction held 7 bases outside the gene matches. CDR3 DNA sequence: TGTGCCAGCAGCTTAACATTTGGACAGGGGGTCTCTGGAAACACCATATATTTT. Translation: CASSLTFGQGVSGNTIYF.

A few counts support this clonotype. J is TRBJ2-1 and V is TRBV28; D not certain. V was shortened by 3 bases and J by 9 bases, with 12 bases between the two germline ends. The CDR3 has 13 residues. Per germline, CDR1 MDHEN and CDR2 SYDVKM. CDR3 nucleotides: TGTGCCAGCAGTTTGAGGAACCGTGGTGAGCAGTTCTTC. This encodes CASSLRNRGEQFF.

This clonotype was counted only a few times. V gene TRBV4-1 combines with J gene TRBJ2-7; TRBD1 matches 7 bases. Germline V gene lookup returns CDR1 MGHRA and CDR2 YSYEKL. The CDR3 length is 15 residues. V was pared by 3 bases and J by 2 bases, with 7 bases of the junction left unmatched. The CDR3 loop reads CASSQRQGNTYEQYF. CDR3 nucleotide sequence: TGCGCCAGCAGCCAGAGACAGGGTAATACCTACGAGCAGTACTTC.

This clonotype showed up just a few times. The chain employs TRBV9 and TRBJ2-3; possibly TRBD2 for D (5 bases). The germline CDR1 and CDR2 sequences are SGDLS and YYNGEE. CDR3 length: 15 amino acids. Deletions cut 0 bases from V and 4 bases from J, with 12 bases between. The CDR3 nucleotides are TGTGCCAGCAGCGTAGATCCCGGGAAGTCAGATACGCAGTATTTT. As protein: CASSVDPGKSDTQYF. Combining the CDR3 with reference TRBV9 and TRBJ2-3 gives the whole variable domain DSGVTQTPKHLITATGQRVTLRCSPRSGDLSVYWYQQSLDQGLQFLIQYYNGEERAKGNILERFSAQQFPDLHSELNLSSLELGDSALYFCASSVDPGKSDTQYFGPGTRLTVL.

The CDR3: CASSISDYNPDTQYF. The CDR3 nucleotides are TGTGCCAGTAGTATTTCGGACTACAACCCAGATACGCAGTATTTT. The chain combines TRBV19 with TRBJ2-3; possibly TRBD2 for D (6 bases). The CDR3 totals 15 residues. Germline V gene data show CDR1 as LNHDA and CDR2 as SQIVND (reference sequence). Deletions cut 3 bases from V and 4 bases from J, with 14 bases between.

The genes are TRBV3-1 and TRBJ2-7, with 11 bases fitting TRBD1. This CDR3 is built from 16 residues. Germline V gives CDR1 LGHDT, CDR2 YNNKEL (reference sequence). J lost 1 base, V lost 3 bases, and 5 bases had no gene match. The DNA for the CDR3 is TGTGCCAGCAGCCAGGTTGGACAGGGGGCATCCTACGAGCAGTACTTC. It translates to CASSQVGQGASYEQYF.

This sequence joins TRBV4-1 and TRBJ2-7; 7 bases are a match to TRBD1. The CDR3 is 18 amino acids. J gave up 1 base and V 0 bases, and 12 bases lay outside the gene matches. Germline V CDR1 and CDR2: MGHRA, YSYEKL. CDR3 sequence reads: CASSQERSGQSLSYEQYF. The CDR3, as DNA: TGCGCCAGCAGCCAAGAACGATCGGGACAGAGTTTATCCTACGAGCAGTACTTC.

This clonotype was picked up a small number of times. The chain combines TRBV5-1 with TRBJ2-1; 9 nucleotides match TRBD2. The V gene's germline CDR1 is SGHRS and CDR2 YFSETQ. The CDR3 sequence is 16 residues long. V lost 4 bases to trimming and J lost 9 bases; unmatched junction nucleotides: 14. This chain's CDR3 is CASSQQAGGGWGEQFF. The CDR3 coding sequence is TGCGCCAGCAGCCAGCAAGCGGGAGGAGGGTGGGGTGAGCAGTTCTTC.

This chain uses TRBV20-1 with TRBJ2-5, with 11 bases lining up with TRBD2. The germline V gene encodes CDR1 DFQATT and CDR2 SNEGSKA (reference sequence). This CDR3 has 14 residues. The ends lost 0 bases at V and 13 bases at J; junction bases unmatched: 10. The CDR3: CSARDRLAGGPLYF. CDR3 nucleotides: TGCAGTGCTAGAGATCGGCTAGCGGGAGGCCCTCTGTACTTC.

This clonotype has a handful of counts. The J gene is TRBJ2-3, the V gene TRBV13, with 10 bases matching TRBD2. The CDR3 is 18 residues long. The trim removed 1 base at V and 3 bases at J, leaving 10 bases unmatched. CDR1 is PRHDT and CDR2 is FYEKMQ in the germline V gene (reference sequence). The CDR3 is CASSLEGLALVRTDTQYF. DNA for the CDR3: TGTGCCAGCAGCTTAGAGGGACTAGCGTTGGTAAGAACAGATACGCAGTATTTT.

The CDR3 DNA follows: TGTGCCAGCAGCCAACAGATCGGCGACACTGAAGCTTTCTTT. Protein sequence: CASSQQIGDTEAFF. This chain connects TRBV3-1 to TRBJ1-1; unclear D gene. Germline V gene data show CDR1 as LGHDT and CDR2 as YNNKEL (reference sequence). The CDR3 is 14 amino acids. V was trimmed by 2 bases and J by 3 bases, leaving 10 bases between them.

The V gene is TRBV7-9, the J gene TRBJ2-7, with TRBD2 matching over 12 bases. J was trimmed by 5 bases and V by 4 bases; bases with no gene match: 6. Germline lookup yields CDR1 SEHNR and CDR2 FQNEAQ (reference sequence). The CDR3 contains 15 residues. The CDR3 DNA reads TGTGCCAGCAGCTCCGGACTAGCGGGACCCCACGAGCAGTACTTC. Translated: CASSSGLAGPHEQYF.

The chain has TRBV27 and TRBJ2-7, with 8 bases fitting TRBD1. V was clipped by 6 bases and J by 2 bases; unmatched bases: 6. The CDR3 contains 14 residues. The germline gives CDR1 MNHEY, CDR2 SMNVEV (reference sequence). The DNA for the CDR3 is TGTGCCAGCAGCACGGACAGGGCTCCCTACGAGCAGTACTTC. Residues: CASSTDRAPYEQYF.

In this sample, this clonotype turned up a few times. The chain carries TRBV15 and TRBJ1-3; D might be TRBD1 (5 bases). Trimming took off 3 bases at V and 2 bases at J, with 5 bases between the two ends. CDR3 length: 13 amino acids. Germline V gives CDR1 LNHNV, CDR2 YYDKDF (reference sequence). In DNA, the CDR3 is TGTGCCACCAGCAGCAGGGCTGGAAACACCATATATTTT. Protein product: CATSSRAGNTIYF.

The V call is TRBV15, the J call TRBJ2-7, with D possibly matching TRBD2 (5 bases). Deletions cut 0 bases from V and 0 bases from J, with 15 bases between. There are 17 residues in the CDR3. Germline CDR1 is LNHNV and CDR2 is YYDKDF (reference sequence). The CDR3 loop is CATSRDFGLLSSYEQYF. Here the CDR3 DNA reads TGTGCCACCAGCAGAGATTTTGGACTCTTGAGCTCCTACGAGCAGTACTTC.

The chain has TRBV7-2 and TRBJ2-1; 7 bases are shared with TRBD2. Unmatched junction bases numbered 13, after V lost 5 bases and J lost 6 bases. Germline V gene lookup returns CDR1 SGHTA and CDR2 FQGNSA. The CDR3 consists of 16 residues. Here the CDR3 DNA reads TGTGCCAGCAGCCTCCAAGCGGGAACCTCCACCAATGAGCAGTTCTTC. Residues: CASSLQAGTSTNEQFF.

The chain links TRBV18 to TRBJ1-2; D may be TRBD1 (5 bases). This CDR3 has 16 residues. CDR1 and CDR2 (germline): KGHSH, LQKENI. V was trimmed by 3 bases and J by 0 bases, leaving 14 bases between them. The CDR3 loop reads CASSPRDAISNYGYTF. The CDR3 coding sequence is TGTGCCAGCTCACCTCGGGACGCGATTTCTAACTATGGCTACACCTTC.

The chain combines TRBV5-1 with TRBJ2-1, with D possibly matching TRBD2 (5 bases). The CDR3 length is 15 residues. Germline assignment: CDR1 SGHRS and CDR2 YFSETQ. V lost 0 bases and J 5 bases, leaving 12 bases between the germline ends. CDR3 sequence reads: CASSLVVGMDNEQFF. In DNA form, the CDR3 reads TGCGCCAGCAGCTTGGTCGTCGGGATGGACAATGAGCAGTTCTTC.

This clonotype has just a few counts. The chain employs TRBV10-3 and TRBJ1-2; D ambiguous. The germline V and J ends were trimmed by 9 bases and 0 bases, with 17 bases remaining between them. The CDR3 is made up of 15 amino acids. CDR1 and CDR2 from the germline V gene are ENHRY and SYGVKD. The CDR3 DNA follows: TGTGCCATTTTACGGTCAAATCGGCCTAACTATGGCTACACCTTC. Its translation is CAILRSNRPNYGYTF.

On this clonotype: A much larger clone sits a single nucleotide away, making a read error possible. This chain uses TRBV4-2 with TRBJ2-5, with TRBD2 matching 11 bases. The CDR3 spans 15 residues. V lost 4 bases, J lost 4 bases, and 5 bases stayed unmatched. Germline V gives CDR1 LGHNA, CDR2 YNFKEQ. CDR3 residues: CASSPGLAAPETQYF. The DNA for the CDR3 is TGTGCCAGCAGCCCGGGACTAGCGGCCCCAGAGACCCAGTACTTC.